This T cell receptor (beta chain) was captured by sequencing in a study of T cells in Graves' hyperthyroidism and ophthalmopathy. About the study: Before treatment of any kind, peripheral blood was taken at initial diagnosis.

The V end was cut by 4 bases, the J end by 1 base, with 10 bases between. CDR3 length: 14 amino acids. CDR1 is ENHRY, CDR2 SYGVKD, per germline. A word on this clonotype: Its antigen is undetermined.

Study-wide results and caveats: Ophthalmopathy and stable hyperthyroidism were separated by a 13 V-J model.

From RNA transcripts, TCR beta CDR3 regions were amplified. RT-PCR in the first round (using the HTBI primer set) targeted the TCR CDR3. From the multiplex PCR reads, TCRdb called clonotypes with MiXCR, one entry per CDR3 protein. The data show 750,000 to 900,000 distinct CDR3 sequences, with 38% seen just once and roughly 8.3% held by the top ten. Patients aged 18 to 65 had newly diagnosed hyperthyroidism of under 2 months' duration. Pregnant or lactating patients were excluded, as were those with uncontrolled infection or other autoimmune disease. The chain is built from TRBV10-3 and TRBJ1-1; D is perhaps TRBD1 (6 bases). Input material: blood. This receptor was identified in a man aged 18 to 30 with Graves' hyperthyroidism. The CDR3 nucleotides are TGTGCCATCAGTGGGGTGACAGGGAACACTGAAGCTTTCTTT. Protein sequence: CAISGVTGNTEAFF.